The 9 T cell receptor beta chains presented below share a single source sample, sequenced in a study of blood T cell repertoires in COVID-19. Measured with immunoSEQ multiplex PCR; TCRdb has only the in-frame clones, and not every one. The table records roughly 89,000 clones, 80% of them present only once. Sequences were obtained from peripheral blood. The receptors were gathered from a woman aged 70-85 years with acute or convalescent COVID-19.

This clone was found a few times. The rearrangement links TRBV19 to TRBJ2-7; perhaps TRBD2 as D (6 bases). Germline CDR1 and CDR2: LNHDA and SQIVND (reference sequence). CDR3 length: 14 amino acids. V shed 3 bases and J shed 1 base, with 10 bases lying between them. CDR3 coding DNA: TGTGCCAGTAGTATGGGTGGAGGGTCCTACGAGCAGTACTTC. Protein product: CASSMGGGSYEQYF.

The chain links TRBV6-6 to TRBJ1-1, with D unresolved. Germline CDR1 is MNHNY and CDR2 is SVGAGI (reference sequence). The CDR3 is 12 amino acids. V was trimmed by 6 bases and J by 5 bases, leaving 10 bases between them. CDR3: CASSPSVTEAFF. The CDR3, as DNA: TGTGCCAGCAGCCCCTCGGTGACTGAAGCTTTCTTT.

The chain employs TRBV19 and TRBJ1-5; a possible D gene is TRBD1 (5 bases). This CDR3 is 15 amino acids long. Trimming took 3 bases from V and 0 from J, leaving 9 bases between them. The germline V gene encodes CDR1 LNHDA and CDR2 SQIVND (reference sequence). CDR3 in amino acids: CASSISGLSNQPQHF. CDR3 in DNA: TGTGCCAGTAGTATTTCAGGGCTTAGCAATCAGCCCCAGCATTTT.

J is TRBJ2-5 and V is TRBV9, with 7 bases fitting TRBD2. This CDR3 spans 14 amino acids. V gave up 0 bases and J gave up 5 bases; unmatched junction bases: 4. Germline V gene sequence: CDR1 SGDLS, CDR2 YYNGEE. CDR3 DNA sequence: TGTGCCAGCAGCGTAGGGGGGGGTATCGAGACCCAGTACTTC. This sequence encodes CASSVGGGIETQYF.

The sample holds a few counts of this clone. The genes are TRBV3-1 (or the pseudogene TRBV3-2) and TRBJ2-1, with TRBD1 matching over 10 bases. In germline, CDR1 is LGHDT, CDR2 YNNKEL (reference sequence). CDR3 length: 16 residues. V trimming: 3 bases; J trimming: 6 bases; junction bases outside the gene matches: 8. The CDR3 nucleotides read TGTGCCAGCAGCCAGCTCATCGGGGACAGGGGCAATGAGCAGTTCTTC. As protein: CASSQLIGDRGNEQFF.

CDR3 protein: CASSFWRNYEQYF. Here the CDR3 DNA reads TGTGCCAGCAGTTTCTGGAGAAACTACGAGCAGTACTTC. The rearrangement joins TRBV27 to TRBJ2-7; D is unresolved. The V gene's germline CDR1 is MNHEY and CDR2 SMNVEV (reference sequence). The CDR3 is 13 amino acids. Trimming shortened V by 3 bases and J by 3 bases, and 9 bases separated the two germline ends.

There are a few counts of this clone. The gene calls are TRBV5-1 and TRBJ2-5; 12 bases are shared with TRBD2. The ends lost 3 bases at V and 2 bases at J; junction bases unmatched: 17. Germline V gene lookup returns CDR1 SGHRS and CDR2 YFSETQ. The CDR3 totals 20 residues. DNA of the CDR3: TGCGCCAGCAGCTCCGGACTCAAAGGACTAGCGGGAAACCCACAAGAGACCCAGTACTTC. Its translation is CASSSGLKGLAGNPQETQYF.

This chain joins TRBV2 and TRBJ1-1; possible D gene TRBD1, 6 bases. V was pared by 8 bases and J by 3 bases, with 13 bases between. CDR3 length: 13 amino acids. Germline assignment: CDR1 SNHLY and CDR2 FYNNEI. The CDR3 DNA sequence: TGTGCCAGCGGAACAGGGTTCTACACTGAAGCTTTCTTT. It codes for CASGTGFYTEAFF.

This clone was counted only a few times. This chain links TRBV6-1 with TRBJ2-7; possibly TRBD1 for D (5 bases). CDR1 is MNHNS, CDR2 SASEGT, per germline. Trimming shortened V by 2 bases and J by 2 bases, and 13 bases separated the two germline ends. This CDR3 has 15 residues. DNA of the CDR3: TGTGCCAGCAGTGAAAAGGGGTTTATGGCCTACGAGCAGTACTTC. Translating it yields CASSEKGFMAYEQYF.